The present T cell receptor beta chain was sequenced within a study of circulating CD8 cells and anti-PD-1 response in melanoma. Study-wide context: Treatment was intravenous nivolumab at 3 mg/kg every 2 weeks. Responders had complete or partial responses; non-responders had stable or progressive disease. Of about 13 patients, seven got anti-PD-1 first and six had prior therapy.

Germline CDR1 SGHDT, CDR2 YYEEEE. V dropped 1 base and J dropped 2 bases, with 14 bases sitting between them. This CDR3 comprises 16 residues. TCR libraries were prepared from approximately 15 ng of total RNA with the QIAseq Immune Repertoire TCR panel. Each CDR3 protein gets one entry after TCRdb re-called the reads with MiXCR. In the table there are about 140 distinct CDR3 sequences, just under 20% of which are singletons. Four subsets defined by PD-1 and/or TIGIT were sorted from live CD3+CD8+TCRalphabeta+ cells. The rearrangement links TRBV5-6 to TRBJ2-3; D unclear. The sample here was CD8+ T cells from PBMCs, taken at baseline or after one month of anti-PD-1 therapy (not recorded which). The receptor was derived from a human donor with melanoma. The CDR3 sequence is CASSLSGYLYTDTQYF. DNA for the CDR3: TGTGCCAGCAGCTTGAGTGGTTACTTGTACACAGATACGCAGTATTTT.